This TCR beta chain was identified in a study of technical replicates of blood from four donors. V lost 0 bases, J lost 0 bases, and 8 bases lay in between. Germline values: CDR1 MNHEY, CDR2 SVGAGI. This CDR3 contains 15 residues. The method was immunoSEQ multiplex PCR; TCRdb's version includes in-frame clones alone and lacks a portion of them. The table includes tens of thousands of clones, around 94% detected once. This clonotype was obtained from a human donor in good health. Sample: T cells isolated from PBMCs. The chain carries TRBV6-5 and TRBJ1-2; tentative D call: TRBD1 (5 bases). CDR3 in DNA: TGTGCCAGCAGTTACTCGGAGGGGACTAACTATGGCTACACCTTC. It encodes CASSYSEGTNYGYTF.